The subject of this entry is one T cell receptor beta chain. Its cognate antigen is unknown. TCRdb reprocessed the 5' RACE reads and reports one entry per CDR3 protein, with no DNA. The sample totals roughly 300,000 distinct CDR3 sequences; its top ten clones hold around 4.3%. This sample was included in a study of T cells expressing NK-cell markers. The CDR3 length is 15 residues. Germline values: CDR1 GTSNPN, CDR2 SVGIG (reference sequence). General study points: Each of a handful of donors carried dominant NKG2C+ clonotypes accounting for about 1.0-8% of CD8+ T cells.

The chain combines TRBV30 with TRBJ2-1; as DNA is missing, the TRBD2 call by TCRdb cannot be tested. The sequence was collected from a woman aged 18 to 75 in good health. Material: blood T cells: a sorted CD56 or NKG2C T cell subset, CD4+ or CD8+ T cells, or bulk PBMC T cells (not recorded which). The CDR3 sequence is CAWSVVLAGSQEQFF. The variable domain in full, completed from reference TRBV30 and TRBJ2-1, reads SQTIHQWPATLVQPVGSPLSLECTVEGTSNPNLYWYRQAAGRGLQLLFYSVGIGQISSEVPQNLSASRPQDRQFILSSKKLLLSDSGFYLCAWSVVLAGSQEQFFGPGTRLTVL.